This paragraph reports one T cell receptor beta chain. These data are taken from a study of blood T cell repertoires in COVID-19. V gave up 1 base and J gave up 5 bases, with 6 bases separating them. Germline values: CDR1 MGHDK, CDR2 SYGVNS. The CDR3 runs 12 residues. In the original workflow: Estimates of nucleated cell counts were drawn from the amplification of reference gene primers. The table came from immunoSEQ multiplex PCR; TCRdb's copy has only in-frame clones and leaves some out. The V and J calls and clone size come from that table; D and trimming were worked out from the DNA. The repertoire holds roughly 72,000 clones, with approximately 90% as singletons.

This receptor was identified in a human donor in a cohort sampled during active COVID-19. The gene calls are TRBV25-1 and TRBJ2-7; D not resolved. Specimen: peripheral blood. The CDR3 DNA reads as TGTGCCAGCAGTGAATTTCCGGACGAGCAGTACTTC. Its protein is CASSEFPDEQYF.